Below are 9 T cell receptor beta chains sequenced from a single sample in a study of blood T cell repertoires in COVID-19. This table comes from immunoSEQ multiplex PCR, and its TCRdb copy is limited to in-frame clones, with some not included. Altogether roughly 100,000 clones are present, 75% to 85% being singletons, with the ten largest covering roughly 5%. The sample taken for sequencing was peripheral blood. All receptors derive from a man aged 60-69 years with acute or convalescent COVID-19.

This chain links TRBV9 with TRBJ1-2; possibly TRBD1 for D (6 bases). The V gene's germline CDR1 is SGDLS and CDR2 YYNGEE. V shed 7 bases and J shed 7 bases, with 14 bases lying between them. The CDR3 runs 12 residues. In DNA, the CDR3 is TGTGCCAGCCACACAGGGCTGGGTGGCTACACCTTC. It is translated as CASHTGLGGYTF.

Points on this clone: Sequence at one end of the junction differs from germline and may be a read error. The genes are TRBV5-4 and TRBJ2-4, with TRBD1 matching 9 bases. Per germline, CDR1 SGHNT and CDR2 YYREEE (reference sequence). This CDR3 spans 12 amino acids. The CDR3 coding sequence is TGTGCCAGCAGCCTATCCGGGACAGGGTTTAACTTC. Translating it yields CASSLSGTGFNF.

J is TRBJ2-1 and V is TRBV4-2; the match to TRBD2 covers 13 bases. This CDR3 contains 15 residues. CDR1 and CDR2 (germline): LGHNA, YNFKEQ. V lost 3 bases and J lost 9; bases outside the gene matches: 5. The CDR3 is CASSHGLAGVSEQFF. The CDR3 DNA sequence: TGTGCCAGCAGCCACGGACTAGCGGGAGTCAGTGAGCAGTTCTTC.

The rearrangement links TRBV30 to TRBJ2-7; 13 nucleotides line up with TRBD2. The V and J ends lost 0 bases and 3 bases, in that order; junction bases with no gene match: 5. This CDR3 contains 16 residues. Germline lookup yields CDR1 GTSNPN and CDR2 SVGIG (reference sequence). The CDR3 here is CAWSVTSGRAVYEQYF. CDR3 nucleotide sequence: TGTGCCTGGAGTGTAACTAGCGGGAGGGCAGTCTACGAGCAGTACTTC.

The V and J genes are TRBV28 and TRBJ1-1; possibly TRBD1 for D (5 bases). This CDR3 has 14 residues. V lost 4 bases, J lost 8 bases, and 17 bases lay in between. Germline V lookup: CDR1 MDHEN, CDR2 SYDVKM. The CDR3: CASSSHTSRVEAFF. CDR3 in DNA: TGTGCCAGCAGTTCACACACCTCCAGGGTGGAAGCTTTCTTT.

V is TRBV18 and J is TRBJ1-2; D uncertain. The V and J ends lost 3 bases and 7 bases respectively, with 18 bases between them. Germline lookup yields CDR1 KGHSH and CDR2 LQKENI. The length of the CDR3 is 15 residues. CDR3 DNA sequence: TGTGCCAGCTCACCCTTGGCCGAGGCCGGGGTTGGCTACACCTTC. It yields the protein CASSPLAEAGVGYTF.

The V call is TRBV3-1 (or the pseudogene TRBV3-2), the J call TRBJ2-3, with TRBD2 identical over 8 bases. The germline CDR1 and CDR2 sequences are LGHDT and YNNKEL (reference sequence). This CDR3 is built from 13 residues. With V trimmed by 7 bases and J by 4 bases, 4 bases remained unmatched. This chain's CDR3 is CASNGGAADTQYF. In nucleotides, the CDR3 is TGTGCCAGCAACGGGGGGGCGGCAGATACGCAGTATTTT.

This chain uses TRBV5-1 with TRBJ2-5, with 8 bases lining up with TRBD2. Germline V gene sequence: CDR1 SGHRS, CDR2 YFSETQ. Germline trimming cut 0 bases from V and 1 base from J; bases unmatched to any gene: 8. The CDR3 has 17 amino acids. In DNA, the CDR3 is TGCGCCAGCAGCTTGGCCGTCGGTAGCGGGGTCCAAGAGACCCAGTACTTC. This sequence encodes CASSLAVGSGVQETQYF.

This clone appeared a few times. The V call is TRBV7-9, the J call TRBJ2-3; possibly TRBD2 for D (6 bases). In germline, CDR1 is SEHNR, CDR2 FQNEAQ (reference sequence). CDR3 length: 13 residues. V was pared by 4 bases and J by 7 bases, with 12 bases between. This CDR3 reads CASSSGVAHTQYF. Here the CDR3 DNA reads TGTGCCAGCAGCTCGGGAGTCGCTCATACGCAGTATTTT.